This is a list of T cell receptor beta chains from one sample in a study of neurological immune-mediated disorders. Using its own MiXCR run on the 5' RACE reads, TCRdb lists one record per CDR3 protein. Seen here are about 24,000 distinct CDR3 sequences, approximately 13% observed once, and the top ten hold 4.5% to 5.5%. What was sequenced was CD4+ T cells from blood. These receptors originate from a female donor with HTLV-1-associated myelopathy (HAM/TSP). Both conserved end residues are part of each CDR3. A D gene is named only where the DNA matches it firmly. Clone size is given as how often the clone was seen (once, few, many) or a class if it is expanded.

>TRBV2|many|11|TRBD2|TRBJ2-3
CASSPGGTQYF
TGTGCCAGCAGCCCCGGGGGGACGCAGTATTTT
>TRBV12-2|many|11|.|TRBJ2-7
CASRPPYEQYF
TGTGCAAGTCGCCCTCCCTACGAGCAGTACTTC
>TRBV5-6|many|13|.|TRBJ1-2
CASSLTSYGGYTF
TGTGCCAGCAGCCTGACGTCCTATGGTGGCTACACCTTC
>TRBV5-6|medium-sized|15|TRBD1|TRBJ2-1
CASSRQGNGYNEQFF
TGTGCCAGCAGTAGACAGGGTAACGGCTACAATGAGCAGTTCTTC
>TRBV5-4|many|15|.|TRBJ1-6
CASSPTTGNNSPLHF
TGTGCCAGCAGCCCAACAACGGGGAATAATTCACCCCTCCACTTT
>TRBV12-3/TRBV12-4|many|15|.|TRBJ1-1
CASIWRAAMNTEAFF
TGTGCCAGCATCTGGAGGGCGGCCATGAACACTGAAGCTTTCTTT
>TRBV7-2|large|16|.|TRBJ2-6
CASSLTLIWGANVLTF
TGTGCCAGCAGCTTAACCCTCATTTGGGGGGCCAACGTCCTGACTTTC
>TRBV6-5|many|14|TRBD1|TRBJ2-2
CASTIDRATGELFF
TGTGCCAGCACCATCGACAGGGCCACCGGGGAGCTGTTTTTT
>TRBV24-1|many|14|TRBD1|TRBJ2-1
CATSDSRQGARGFF
TGTGCCACCAGTGATTCTAGACAGGGGGCGCGGGGCTTCTTC
>TRBV27|many|9|.|TRBJ1-2
CASSSRRTF
TGTGCCAGCAGTTCCCGTCGGACCTTC
>TRBV28|few|14|TRBD1|TRBJ2-7
CASSHLGQSYEQYF
TGTGCCAGCAGTCATTTGGGACAGAGCTACGAGCAGTACTTC
>TRBV5-1|many|12|.|TRBJ2-1
CASSPDYNEQFF
TGCGCCAGCAGCCCGGACTACAATGAGCAGTTCTTC
>TRBV5-1|many|16|.|TRBJ1-3
CASSLAGVKFGNTIYF
TGCGCCAGCAGCCTCGCCGGGGTGAAGTTTGGAAACACCATATATTTT
>TRBV7-2|many|14|TRBD1|TRBJ1-5
CASSSKQGGQPQHF
TGTGCCAGCAGCTCAAAACAGGGGGGTCAGCCCCAGCATTTT
>TRBV28|few|15|.|TRBJ1-1
CASSLEQAVNTEAFF
TGTGCCAGCAGTTTAGAACAGGCGGTGAACACTGAAGCTTTCTTT
>TRBV7-9|many|17|.|TRBJ1-5
CASSFGRGIVQNQPQHF
TGTGCCAGCAGCTTCGGCAGGGGAATAGTCCAAAATCAGCCCCAGCATTTT
>TRBV6-2/TRBV6-3|many|13|.|TRBJ2-1
CASTEDGYNEQFF
TGTGCCAGCACCGAGGACGGATACAATGAGCAGTTCTTC
>TRBV24-1|once|22|.|TRBJ2-7
CATSDLSEQFFGPGTPSREQYF
.
>TRBV14|many|15|.|TRBJ1-1
CASSHQRAGNTEAFF
TGTGCCAGCAGCCACCAAAGGGCAGGGAACACTGAAGCTTTCTTT
>TRBV7-2|medium-sized|15|TRBD2|TRBJ2-1
CASSPGGYPYNEQFF
TGTGCCAGCAGCCCCGGGGGGTACCCCTACAATGAGCAGTTCTTC
>TRBV11-2|few|10|.|TRBJ2-1
CASRSNEQFF
TGTGCCAGCCGTAGTAATGAGCAGTTCTTC
>TRBV7-8|many|14|.|TRBJ2-5
CASSLPGVRETQYF
TGTGCCAGCAGCTTACCAGGGGTCCGAGAGACCCAGTACTTC
>TRBV5-1|many|14|TRBD2|TRBJ2-3
CASSLLADTDTQYF
TGCGCCAGCAGCTTACTAGCGGACACAGATACGCAGTATTTT
>TRBV12-3/TRBV12-4|many|13|.|TRBJ2-7
CASSRTEYVEQYF
TGTGCCAGCAGCCGGACAGAGTACGTAGAGCAGTACTTC